The sequence of this TCR beta chain was determined in a study of T-cell reconstitution after alpha-beta-depleted transplantation in children. Study conclusions and caveats: As was reported, about two months after transplant, alpha-beta T cells came from several hundred expanded graft clones. T-cell numbers and diversity one year post-transplant derived largely from freshly generated T cells. Surviving recipient T cells and intrathymic progenitors accounted for some patients' high TCRbeta diversity at day 60.

This clonotype was observed at least ten times. As yet, its antigen is unknown. Unique molecular identifiers were incorporated into the prepared TCRbeta library. TCRdb re-derived calls from the PCR reads in MiXCR, one entry per CDR3 protein. Among about 170,000 distinct CDR3 sequences listed, 8.5% to 14% were seen once. V shed 3 bases and J 1 base; nucleotides not matched to a gene: 2. The CDR3 is 15 residues long. Germline CDR1 is SGHVS and CDR2 is FQNEAQ. This TCR was sampled from a boy aged 2-9 years with acute myeloid leukemia, due to receive a stem cell transplant. The sequenced sample was PBMCs, obtained before TCRalphabeta/CD19-depleted stem cell transplant. This chain uses TRBV7-8 with TRBJ2-1; 8 bases are a match to TRBD1. CDR3 in DNA: TGTGCCAGCAGCTTCGGGACAGGATCCTACAATGAGCAGTTCTTC. It translates to CASSFGTGSYNEQFF.